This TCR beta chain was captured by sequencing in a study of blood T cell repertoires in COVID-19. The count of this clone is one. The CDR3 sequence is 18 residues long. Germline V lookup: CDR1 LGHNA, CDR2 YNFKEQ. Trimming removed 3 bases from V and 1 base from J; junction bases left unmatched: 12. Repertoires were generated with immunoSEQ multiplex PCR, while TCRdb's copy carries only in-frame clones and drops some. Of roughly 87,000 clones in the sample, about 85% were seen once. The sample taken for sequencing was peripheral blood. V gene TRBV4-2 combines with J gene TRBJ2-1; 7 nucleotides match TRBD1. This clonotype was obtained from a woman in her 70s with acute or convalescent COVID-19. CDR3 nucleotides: TGTGCCAGCAGCCAGATTACGGGACAGCCAAATTCCTACAATGAGCAGTTCTTC. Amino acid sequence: CASSQITGQPNSYNEQFF.